What follows are 7 T cell receptor beta chains derived from one specimen sequenced in a study of CD8+ T cells in alopecia areata (dated by TCRdb to about 2018). The treatment or condition tag for this specimen amounts to: oral pan-JAK inhibitor, 5-10 mg twice daily. Library preparation used the immunoSEQ multiplex PCR assay. RNA was extracted from all samples and reverse transcribed into cDNA as template for TCR sequencing. Not all clones reach the TCRdb copy of this immuneACCESS table, which keeps in-frame sequences only. Checked studies attribute under half of the gap to unresolved V genes and leave the rest unexplained. This sample holds approximately 180,000 clones; 50% to 75% were observed only once. Jointly, the top ten make up roughly 16% of the sample. Sequenced here: CD4+ T cells sorted from blood, sampled at approximately week 56, from a patient treated with tofacitinib. These receptors originate from a human donor with alopecia areata.

The chain joins TRBV29-1 to TRBJ1-2; D is perhaps TRBD1 (6 bases). This CDR3 is built from 13 residues. Germline CDR1 reads SQVTM; CDR2 reads ANQGSEA. Between the trimmed V and J ends, which lost 3 bases and 4 bases, there was a span of 12 bases. CDR3: CSVEAGVAYGYTF. The CDR3 DNA follows: TGCAGCGTTGAGGCAGGGGTAGCCTATGGCTACACCTTC.

This chain connects TRBV10-3 to TRBJ2-1; 8 positions match TRBD1. This CDR3 is built from 14 residues. The V and J ends lost 10 bases and 6 bases, in that order; junction bases with no gene match: 11. In germline, CDR1 is ENHRY, CDR2 SYGVKD. CDR3 in amino acids: CANARDTGGNEQFF. For the CDR3, the DNA is TGTGCCAACGCACGAGATACAGGGGGCAATGAGCAGTTCTTC.

The chain couples TRBV7-9 to TRBJ1-2; the D is unclear. Trimming removed 3 bases from V and 7 bases from J, with 15 bases in between. CDR1 and CDR2 from the germline V gene are SEHNR and FQNEAQ (reference sequence). This CDR3 region has 14 residues. CDR3 protein: CASSFGHQDGGYTF. In DNA, the CDR3 is TGTGCCAGCAGCTTTGGGCACCAGGACGGTGGCTACACCTTC.

In this sample, this clone turned up a few times. V gene TRBV6-5 combines with J gene TRBJ2-5; tentatively, D is TRBD2 (6 bases). The CDR3 is 15 residues long. Germline V lookup: CDR1 MNHEY, CDR2 SVGAGI. V was clipped by 0 bases and J by 6 bases, with 14 bases between them. CDR3 residues: CASSYSMRGGKTQYF. CDR3 coding DNA: TGTGCCAGCAGTTACTCGATGCGGGGCGGGAAGACCCAGTACTTC.

This clone was detected only a few times. This chain uses TRBV30 with TRBJ1-2; D is unresolved. CDR3 length equals 13 residues. Germline V lookup: CDR1 GTSNPN, CDR2 SVGIG (reference sequence). Between the trimmed V and J ends, which lost 1 base and 0 bases, there was a span of 6 bases. This CDR3 is CAWSGTANYGYTF. CDR3 DNA sequence: TGTGCCTGGAGTGGTACAGCTAACTATGGCTACACCTTC.

This clone showed up just a few times. The chain carries TRBV11-2 and TRBJ2-1; D remains unclear. Germline CDR1 and CDR2: SGHAT and FQNNGV. The CDR3 is 12 residues long. Trimming cost V 6 bases and J 4 bases, with 7 bases left between them. This chain's CDR3 is CASRQQYNEQFF. Written as DNA, the CDR3 is TGTGCCAGCAGACAACAGTACAATGAGCAGTTCTTC.

This clone was observed a handful of times. This chain links TRBV2 with TRBJ2-3; possibly TRBD1 for D (6 bases). Trimming took 6 bases from V and 4 from J, leaving 20 bases between them. Germline lookup yields CDR1 SNHLY and CDR2 FYNNEI. The CDR3 has 16 amino acids. The DNA of the CDR3 is TGTGCCAGCAGCCAGGGTCTGGGGGCGCGGGCAGATACGCAGTATTTT. Its protein is CASSQGLGARADTQYF.